This is a list of T cell receptor beta chains from one sample in a study of beta chain features in type 1 diabetes. TCRdb keeps only in-frame clones here, not all; method: immunoSEQ multiplex PCR. The sample has about 360,000 clones, roughly 13% seen once. Material: naive CD4+ T cells from blood. These receptors were taken from a man younger than 35 in good health. Each CDR3 is given with its conserved first and last residue. The D gene is left open where the match is weak. The size field is filled for only some rows; it gives once, few, many or a size class.

v_gene	abundance	j_gene	d_gene	CDR3aa	CDR3nt
TRBV6-6	few	TRBJ2-5	TRBD1	CASSRNTGTGDETQYF	TGTGCCAGCAGTCGAAACACCGGGACAGGGGACGAGACCCAGTACTTC
TRBV7-2	-	TRBJ2-3	TRBD2	CASSRGASGRPSTDTQYF	TGTGCCAGCAGTCGGGGGGCTAGCGGGAGGCCGAGCACAGATACGCAGTATTTT
TRBV30	few	TRBJ2-7	-	CAWNPVSPLEQYF	TGTGCCTGGAACCCAGTCAGTCCCCTCGAGCAGTACTTC
TRBV30	few	TRBJ2-7	TRBD1	CAWTRTGSEQYF	TGTGCCTGGACTAGGACAGGGTCCGAGCAGTACTTC
TRBV11-2	few	TRBJ2-3	TRBD2	CASSLMGLAGSTDTQYF	TGTGCCAGCAGCTTAATGGGACTAGCGGGGAGCACAGATACGCAGTATTTT
TRBV9	-	TRBJ2-1	-	CASSVLAGAYNEQFF	TGTGCCAGCAGCGTACTTGCGGGGGCATACAATGAGCAGTTCTTC
TRBV6-1	-	TRBJ1-5	TRBD1	CASTPGQGVSQPQHF	TGTGCCAGCACTCCGGGACAGGGTGTAAGTCAGCCCCAGCATTTT
TRBV28	-	TRBJ2-4	-	CASSSTSSRVAKNIQYF	TGTGCCAGCAGTTCTACATCTTCCAGGGTAGCCAAAAACATTCAGTACTTC
TRBV25-1	-	TRBJ2-5	TRBD2	CASSVAGQETQYF	TGTGCCAGCAGTGTAGCGGGGCAAGAGACCCAGTACTTC
TRBV10-3	-	TRBJ1-2	TRBD1	CAISGRTGDGYTF	TGTGCCATCAGTGGACGGACAGGGGATGGCTACACCTTC
TRBV29-1	-	TRBJ2-3	-	CSAGTRVGQYF	TGCAGCGCCGGGACACGGGTGGGGCAGTATTTT
TRBV15	-	TRBJ2-7	-	CATSRDLPIWRGRSYEQYF	TGTGCCACCAGCAGAGATCTACCCATCTGGCGGGGGCGGTCCTACGAGCAGTACTTC
TRBV18	-	TRBJ2-2	-	CASSPVQGPSTGELFF	TGTGCCAGCTCACCAGTACAGGGACCCAGCACCGGGGAGCTGTTTTTT
TRBV5-6	-	TRBJ1-2	TRBD1	CASSPLEGATYYGYTF	TGTGCCAGCAGCCCCCTTGAGGGGGCGACATACTATGGCTACACCTTC
TRBV18	-	TRBJ2-7	-	CASSPSSYEQYF	TGTGCCAGCTCACCCAGCTCCTACGAGCAGTACTTC
TRBV6-5	-	TRBJ2-7	TRBD1	CASGFDRGYHEQYF	TGTGCCAGCGGATTCGACAGGGGATACCACGAGCAGTACTTC
TRBV18	few	TRBJ2-3	TRBD1	CASSPHRGDTQYF	TGTGCCAGCTCACCCCACAGGGGAGATACGCAGTATTTT
TRBV7-3	few	TRBJ2-7	TRBD2	CASSLTTSGISYEQYF	TGTGCCAGCAGCTTAACTACTAGCGGGATCTCCTACGAGCAGTACTTC
TRBV7-3	-	TRBJ2-1	TRBD2	CASSVSLAGGYNEQFF	TGTGCCAGCAGCGTGAGCCTAGCGGGGGGTTACAATGAGCAGTTCTTC
TRBV15	-	TRBJ2-3	-	CATSRDYRGKTDTQYF	TGTGCCACCAGCAGAGATTATAGGGGTAAAACAGATACGCAGTATTTT
TRBV10-3	few	TRBJ2-1	-	CAIRQGNEQFF	TGTGCCATCAGACAGGGAAATGAGCAGTTCTTC
TRBV4-3	few	TRBJ1-1	-	CASSQTGHQNTEAFF	TGCGCCAGCAGCCAAACGGGACACCAAAACACTGAAGCTTTCTTT
TRBV27	-	TRBJ2-7	TRBD2	CASSLFSITSGRSDEQYF	TGTGCCAGCAGTTTATTTTCGATTACTAGCGGGAGGTCCGACGAGCAGTACTTC
TRBV29-1	few	TRBJ2-7	-	CSVASAGVSYEQYF	TGCAGCGTTGCTTCGGCAGGGGTATCCTACGAGCAGTACTTC
TRBV7-9	-	TRBJ2-5	TRBD2	CASSLVSLAGAAETQYF	TGTGCCAGCAGCTTAGTATCTCTAGCGGGGGCCGCGGAGACCCAGTACTTC
TRBV30	few	TRBJ1-4	TRBD1	CAWRPNRGRWEKLFF	TGTGCCTGGAGGCCCAACAGGGGGCGGTGGGAAAAACTGTTTTTT
TRBV5-5	-	TRBJ2-1	TRBD2	CASSPSGTSANNEQFF	TGTGCCAGCAGCCCTTCCGGGACTAGCGCTAACAATGAGCAGTTCTTC
TRBV10-3	few	TRBJ2-5	-	CAISESRAGWYRFQETQYF	TGTGCCATCAGTGAGTCTAGGGCAGGGTGGTACCGTTTCCAAGAGACCCAGTACTTC
TRBV6-6	few	TRBJ2-3	-	CATKVREGTDTQYF	TGTGCCACCAAGGTCAGGGAAGGGACAGATACGCAGTATTTT
TRBV4-3	-	TRBJ2-1	-	CASSHRGLYNEQFF	TGCGCCAGCAGCCACCGAGGACTCTACAATGAGCAGTTCTTC
TRBV30	few	TRBJ1-2	-	CAWSSNYGYTF	TGTGCCTGGTCTTCCAACTATGGCTACACCTTC
TRBV18	-	TRBJ2-7	TRBD1	CASSPGQPISYEQYF	TGTGCCAGCTCCCCGGGACAGCCGATCAGCTACGAGCAGTACTTC
TRBV28	-	TRBJ1-5	TRBD1	CASSFGDRSNQPQHF	TGTGCCAGCAGTTTTGGGGACAGGAGCAATCAGCCCCAGCATTTT
TRBV29-1	few	TRBJ1-4	TRBD1	CSVAAGGVEKLFF	TGCAGCGTTGCGGCAGGGGGCGTTGAAAAACTGTTTTTT
TRBV6-5	few	TRBJ1-2	TRBD1	CASSYRDSFYGYTF	TGTGCCAGCAGTTACCGGGACAGCTTCTATGGCTACACCTTC
TRBV9	-	TRBJ2-7	TRBD2	CASSVGLAGREQYF	TGTGCCAGCAGCGTAGGGCTAGCGGGGCGTGAGCAGTACTTC
TRBV7-2	-	TRBJ2-7	TRBD1	CASSFGQAYEQYF	TGTGCCAGCAGCTTCGGACAGGCCTACGAGCAGTACTTC
TRBV30	-	TRBJ2-7	TRBD1	CAWSVGQAGYEQYF	TGTGCCTGGAGTGTCGGACAGGCCGGCTACGAGCAGTACTTC
TRBV11-2	few	TRBJ2-7	TRBD1	CASSLSPGTAYEQYF	TGTGCCAGCAGCCTATCTCCCGGGACAGCCTACGAGCAGTACTTC
TRBV10-3	few	TRBJ1-5	-	CASQQGGNQPQHF	TGTGCCTCTCAACAGGGTGGAAATCAGCCCCAGCATTTT
TRBV7-3	few	TRBJ2-3	TRBD2	CASSLVARPSGDTDTQYF	TGTGCCAGCAGCTTAGTCGCAAGGCCTAGCGGAGACACAGATACGCAGTATTTT
TRBV18	few	TRBJ2-5	TRBD2	CASSRPGTSGETQYF	TGTGCCAGCTCTCGTCCCGGGACTAGCGGGGAGACCCAGTACTTC
TRBV28	-	TRBJ2-1	-	CASSLRPSGGSSYNEQFF	TGTGCCAGCAGTCTCCGCCCGTCTGGGGGGAGCTCCTACAATGAGCAGTTCTTC
TRBV9	few	TRBJ2-1	TRBD2	CASNGTSGYNEQFF	TGTGCCAGCAATGGGACTAGCGGTTACAATGAGCAGTTCTTC
TRBV28	few	TRBJ1-2	-	CASSLVPYSEVGYTF	TGTGCCAGCAGTTTGGTTCCATACTCGGAGGTTGGCTACACCTTC
TRBV5-8	-	TRBJ2-6	-	CASSPGQHSGANVLTF	TGTGCCAGCAGCCCTGGACAGCACTCTGGGGCCAACGTCCTGACTTTC